This is a list of T cell receptor beta chains from one sample in a study of T cell responses to AZD1222 COVID-19 vaccine. Here immunoSEQ multiplex PCR was the method, and the copy in TCRdb shows in-frame clones only, minus some. The sample has about 150,000 clones, around 90% seen once. The starting material was peripheral blood, obtained on day 0 of AZD1222 vaccination. The receptor set was obtained from an adult in good health. CDR3s include the opening cysteine and the closing phenylalanine or tryptophan. D genes are given only for firm matches. Clone size is not always given. Where it is, it says once, few, many or a class for expanded clones.

V gene: TRBV18; clone size: -; D gene: TRBD1; CDR3 length: 13; J gene: TRBJ1-2; CDR3 protein: CASSPDRAYGYTF; CDR3 DNA: TGTGCCAGCTCACCGGACAGGGCCTATGGCTACACCTTC
V gene: TRBV6-5; clone size: -; D gene: TRBD1; CDR3 length: 13; J gene: TRBJ1-2; CDR3 protein: CASREDRTAGYTF; CDR3 DNA: TGTGCCAGCAGGGAGGACAGGACGGCTGGCTACACCTTC
V gene: TRBV5-1; clone size: -; D gene: TRBD1; CDR3 length: 15; J gene: TRBJ1-6; CDR3 protein: CASSLRTGHRSPLHF; CDR3 DNA: TGCGCCAGCAGCTTGAGGACAGGGCACAGGTCACCCCTCCACTTT
V gene: TRBV19; clone size: -; D gene: -; CDR3 length: 15; J gene: TRBJ1-3; CDR3 protein: CASRPPGVSGNTIYF; CDR3 DNA: TGTGCCAGTAGACCACCCGGTGTCTCTGGAAACACCATATATTTT
V gene: TRBV19; clone size: -; D gene: -; CDR3 length: 12; J gene: TRBJ1-5; CDR3 protein: CASTALNQPQHF; CDR3 DNA: TGTGCCAGTACTGCGTTAAATCAGCCCCAGCATTTT
V gene: TRBV19; clone size: -; D gene: -; CDR3 length: 16; J gene: TRBJ2-4; CDR3 protein: CASSIVKGRGENIQYF; CDR3 DNA: TGTGCCAGTAGTATAGTGAAGGGGCGAGGGGAAAACATTCAGTACTTC
V gene: TRBV10-1; clone size: -; D gene: -; CDR3 length: 14; J gene: TRBJ1-1; CDR3 protein: CASSEPGQPRGAFF; CDR3 DNA: TGCGCCAGCAGTGAGCCAGGCCAGCCTCGCGGGGCTTTCTTT
V gene: TRBV9; clone size: -; D gene: -; CDR3 length: 13; J gene: TRBJ1-2; CDR3 protein: CASSAVFGGFLTF; CDR3 DNA: TGTGCCAGCAGCGCGGTGTTCGGGGGATTTCTCACCTTC
V gene: TRBV10-3; clone size: -; D gene: -; CDR3 length: 16; J gene: TRBJ2-6; CDR3 protein: CAISEAPGSGANVLTF; CDR3 DNA: TGTGCCATCAGTGAGGCTCCCGGCTCTGGGGCCAACGTCCTGACTTTC
V gene: TRBV2; clone size: -; D gene: -; CDR3 length: 15; J gene: TRBJ1-5; CDR3 protein: CASSGLGGRTQPQHF; CDR3 DNA: TGTGCCAGCAGTGGCCTTGGGGGCCGTACTCAGCCCCAGCATTTT
V gene: TRBV15; clone size: -; D gene: TRBD2; CDR3 length: 16; J gene: TRBJ2-2; CDR3 protein: CATSFRLAGIAGELFF; CDR3 DNA: TGTGCCACCAGCTTCCGACTAGCGGGAATCGCCGGGGAGCTGTTTTTT
V gene: TRBV18; clone size: -; D gene: -; CDR3 length: 15; J gene: TRBJ2-3; CDR3 protein: CASSPVADYTDTQYF; CDR3 DNA: TGTGCCAGCTCACCAGTGGCAGATTACACAGATACGCAGTATTTT
V gene: TRBV6-4; clone size: -; D gene: TRBD2; CDR3 length: 15; J gene: TRBJ2-3; CDR3 protein: CASSGNSGGSDTQYF; CDR3 DNA: TGTGCCAGCAGTGGTAATAGCGGGGGTTCAGATACGCAGTATTTT
V gene: TRBV28; clone size: -; D gene: TRBD1; CDR3 length: 17; J gene: TRBJ1-4; CDR3 protein: CASSPTGTGVFNEKLFF; CDR3 DNA: TGTGCCAGCAGTCCTACAGGGACAGGAGTTTTTAATGAAAAACTGTTTTTT
V gene: TRBV9; clone size: -; D gene: TRBD2; CDR3 length: 19; J gene: TRBJ2-1; CDR3 protein: CASSVTEAGGLKSYNEQFF; CDR3 DNA: TGTGCCAGCAGCGTAACAGAAGCGGGGGGGCTTAAATCCTACAATGAGCAGTTCTTC
V gene: TRBV3-1/TRBV3-2; clone size: -; D gene: TRBD2; CDR3 length: 17; J gene: TRBJ2-2; CDR3 protein: CASSQVLAGVPPGELFF; CDR3 DNA: TGTGCCAGCAGCCAAGTACTAGCGGGAGTACCCCCCGGGGAGCTGTTTTTT
V gene: TRBV7-8; clone size: -; D gene: -; CDR3 length: 15; J gene: TRBJ1-5; CDR3 protein: CASSLSSWGHQPQHF; CDR3 DNA: TGTGCCAGCAGCTTAAGCAGTTGGGGGCATCAGCCCCAGCATTTT
V gene: TRBV19; clone size: -; D gene: -; CDR3 length: 14; J gene: TRBJ1-2; CDR3 protein: CASLLTRASYGYTF; CDR3 DNA: TGTGCCAGTCTACTCACGCGGGCCAGCTATGGCTACACCTTC
V gene: TRBV18; clone size: -; D gene: -; CDR3 length: 13; J gene: TRBJ2-5; CDR3 protein: CASSPGGRETQYF; CDR3 DNA: TGTGCCAGCTCACCAGGGGGCCGAGAGACCCAGTACTTC
V gene: TRBV2; clone size: -; D gene: TRBD1; CDR3 length: 14; J gene: TRBJ1-2; CDR3 protein: CASSDRGLNYGYTF; CDR3 DNA: TGTGCCAGCAGTGACAGGGGGCTGAACTATGGCTACACCTTC
V gene: TRBV5-1; clone size: -; D gene: TRBD1; CDR3 length: 14; J gene: TRBJ1-2; CDR3 protein: CASSSTGGGIGYTF; CDR3 DNA: TGCGCCAGCAGCTCTACAGGGGGTGGAATTGGCTACACCTTC
V gene: TRBV19; clone size: once; D gene: -; CDR3 length: 14; J gene: TRBJ1-1; CDR3 protein: CASRFPGNNTEAFF; CDR3 DNA: TGTGCCAGTAGGTTTCCAGGAAACAACACTGAAGCTTTCTTT
V gene: TRBV6-2/TRBV6-3; clone size: -; D gene: TRBD1; CDR3 length: 16; J gene: TRBJ1-2; CDR3 protein: CASSNSGTARGYGYTF; CDR3 DNA: TGTGCCAGCAGTAATTCCGGGACAGCACGGGGCTATGGCTACACCTTC
V gene: TRBV19; clone size: -; D gene: -; CDR3 length: 16; J gene: TRBJ1-1; CDR3 protein: CASTIRDIPGNTEAFF; CDR3 DNA: TGTGCCAGTACAATCCGGGACATCCCTGGGAACACTGAAGCTTTCTTT
V gene: TRBV5-1; clone size: -; D gene: -; CDR3 length: 14; J gene: TRBJ2-1; CDR3 protein: CASSLQGSVNEQFF; CDR3 DNA: TGCGCCAGCAGCTTGCAGGGTTCGGTCAATGAGCAGTTCTTC
V gene: TRBV19; clone size: -; D gene: -; CDR3 length: 17; J gene: TRBJ1-2; CDR3 protein: CASSIVAPLLIGYGYTF; CDR3 DNA: TGTGCCAGTAGTATCGTGGCGCCCCTTCTTATTGGTTATGGCTACACCTTC
V gene: TRBV5-4; clone size: once; D gene: -; CDR3 length: 17; J gene: TRBJ1-5; CDR3 protein: CASSLAGTSGGNQPQHF; CDR3 DNA: TGTGCCAGCAGCTTGGCAGGGACTTCGGGGGGCAATCAGCCCCAGCATTTT